The 20 T cell receptor beta chains given below trace back to one sample, sequenced in a study of shared clonotypes between healthy human individuals. The repertoire was sequenced with immunoSEQ multiplex PCR; TCRdb's copy has only in-frame clones and lacks some. The data hold approximately 500,000 clones, with 79% observed a single time. Sequencing used PBMCs. The receptors shown here come from a woman aged 40 to 50 in good health. Some clones in this sample may be carry-over from other donors' samples.

The sample holds a few counts of this clone. V is TRBV27 and J is TRBJ2-7; the match to TRBD1 covers 8 bases. Germline V CDR1 and CDR2: MNHEY, SMNVEV (reference sequence). The V segment lost 3 bases and the J segment 2 bases; nucleotides outside the gene matches: 12. CDR3 length: 17 amino acids. Written as DNA, the CDR3 is TGTGCCAGCAGTTTGAGGCCCTTCGGACAGGGCCCCTACGAGCAGTACTTC. It is translated as CASSLRPFGQGPYEQYF.

Points on this clone: This may be a read error, as it is one base from a much larger clone. The CDR3 loop reads CASSLGPVTSTGELFF. In DNA, the CDR3 is TGTGCCAGCAGCTTGGGACCAGTGACGAGCACCGGGGAGCTGTTTTTT. This sequence joins TRBV5-4 and TRBJ2-2; D is undetermined. CDR3 length: 16 amino acids. V lost 0 bases and J lost 4, with 13 bases in between. Germline lookup yields CDR1 SGHNT and CDR2 YYREEE (reference sequence).

This clone showed up many times. V and J are TRBV6-4 and TRBJ2-1, with TRBD2 identical over 11 bases. CDR3 size: 15 residues. V gave up 4 bases and J gave up 4 bases; unmatched junction bases: 3. Germline-derived CDR1 and CDR2 are MRHNA and SNTAGT. This chain's CDR3 is CASSAGTSGYNEQFF. DNA for the CDR3: TGTGCCAGCAGTGCAGGGACTAGCGGATACAATGAGCAGTTCTTC.

The rearrangement uses TRBV7-3 and TRBJ2-1; 8 bases map to TRBD2. V gave up 4 bases and J gave up 9 bases; unmatched junction bases: 17. The length of the CDR3 is 17 residues. CDR1 and CDR2 from the germline V gene are SGHTA and FQGTGA. CDR3: CASSSLRTAGSGGEQFF. The CDR3 DNA is TGTGCCAGCAGCTCCCTTCGGACAGCGGGAAGCGGGGGTGAGCAGTTCTTC.

The V call is TRBV4-2, the J call TRBJ2-1, with D perhaps matching TRBD2 (6 bases). V lost 4 bases and J lost 10, with 23 bases in between. Germline V CDR1 and CDR2: LGHNA, YNFKEQ. This CDR3 comprises 16 residues. CDR3 sequence: CASSPYPLREKNEQFF. CDR3 DNA sequence: TGTGCCAGCAGCCCCTACCCCCTTCGGGAGAAAAACGAGCAGTTCTTC.

Only a few counts were recorded for this clone. The CDR3 region has the DNA TGTGCCAGCAGCGTAGACCCACAGAACTATGGCTACACCTTC. Residues: CASSVDPQNYGYTF. The chain is built from TRBV9 and TRBJ1-2; the D is unclear. This CDR3 has 14 residues. The germline V gene has CDR1 SGDLS and CDR2 YYNGEE. V was cut by 0 bases and J by 2 bases, with 8 bases left in between.

The genes are TRBV2 and TRBJ2-5; no clear D. The CDR3 is 10 residues long. Trimming pared 1 base from V and 6 bases from J, leaving 0 bases between. Germline V gene data show CDR1 as SNHLY and CDR2 as FYNNEI. CDR3 bases: TGTGCCAGCAGTGAAGAGACCCAGTACTTC. This encodes CASSEETQYF.

As regards this clone: Being one base from a much bigger clone, this may be a read error. Other nucleotide sequences from this sample produce the same CDR3. J is TRBJ1-4 and V is TRBV5-1; D not resolved. The V gene's germline CDR1 is SGHRS and CDR2 YFSETQ. This CDR3 has 13 amino acids. The V end lost 0 bases, the J end lost 1 base, and 1 base lay between the germline ends. CDR3 in DNA: TGCGCCAGCAGCTTGGGAACTAATGAAAAACTGTTTTTT. Translated, it gives CASSLGTNEKLFF.

This sequence joins TRBV2 and TRBJ2-5; D is possibly TRBD1 or TRBD2 (7 bases each). Germline V lookup: CDR1 SNHLY, CDR2 FYNNEI. This CDR3 is built from 14 residues. V was pared by 5 bases and J by 3 bases, with 13 bases between. For the CDR3, the DNA is TGTGCCAGCAGTAGGGGGCTAGCGGAAGAGACCCAGTACTTC. It yields the protein CASSRGLAEETQYF. Complete variable domain (other parts from reference TRBV2 and TRBJ2-5): EPEVTQTPSHQVTQMGQEVILRCVPISNHLYFYWYRQILGQKVEFLVSFYNNEISEKSEIFDDQFSVERPDGSNFTLKIRSTKLEDSAMYFCASSRGLAEETQYFGPGTRLLVL.

The rearrangement joins TRBV5-1 to TRBJ2-2, with 7 bases matching TRBD2. CDR3 length: 16 amino acids. Germline lookup yields CDR1 SGHRS and CDR2 YFSETQ. The J segment lost 0 bases and the V segment lost 1 base, leaving 3 bases of the junction unmatched. CDR3 coding DNA: TGCGCCAGCAGCTTGCGGGAGGCTGCGAACACCGGGGAGCTGTTTTTT. Protein product: CASSLREAANTGELFF. The full variable domain, its missing parts supplied by reference TRBV5-1 and TRBJ2-2, is KAGVTQTPRYLIKTRGQQVTLSCSPISGHRSVSWYQQTPGQGLQFLFEYFSETQRNKGNFPGRFSGRQFSNSRSEMNVSTLELGDSALYLCASSLREAANTGELFFGEGSRLTVL.

The rearrangement joins TRBV29-1 to TRBJ2-3, with no clear D. The V end was cut by 5 bases, the J end by 0 bases, with 9 bases between. The CDR3 consists of 13 residues. Germline values: CDR1 SQVTM, CDR2 ANQGSEA. The CDR3 spells CSVRPVSTDTQYF. CDR3 nucleotide sequence: TGCAGCGTTCGACCGGTGAGCACAGATACGCAGTATTTT.

This clone occurred a few times. The chain joins TRBV29-1 to TRBJ1-4, with D unresolved. The V gene's germline CDR1 is SQVTM and CDR2 ANQGSEA. The CDR3 runs 12 residues. Trimming cost V 4 bases and J 5 bases, with 8 bases left between them. DNA for the CDR3: TGCAGCGTTGGGACCTTCAATGAAAAACTGTTTTTT. It encodes CSVGTFNEKLFF.

The V call is TRBV5-4, the J call TRBJ1-2; 7 bases map to TRBD1. Unmatched junction bases numbered 8, after V lost 3 bases and J lost 6 bases. This CDR3 has 14 residues. CDR1 and CDR2 (germline): SGHNT, YYREEE (reference sequence). The CDR3: CASSSIQGEDGYTF. CDR3 coding DNA: TGTGCCAGCAGCTCGATTCAGGGGGAGGATGGCTACACCTTC.

V gene TRBV27 combines with J gene TRBJ2-1; the D gene could be TRBD1 or TRBD2 (5 bases each). The CDR3 runs to 17 residues. The ends were cut back, 6 bases at V and 0 bases at J, with 18 bases in the middle. Germline CDR1 reads MNHEY; CDR2 reads SMNVEV (reference sequence). CDR3 bases: TGTGCCAGCAGAAAACCCGGGACCTCGAGCTCCTACAATGAGCAGTTCTTC. Translated, it gives CASRKPGTSSSYNEQFF.

This chain links TRBV5-4 with TRBJ2-5, with 11 bases matching TRBD2. Germline trimming cut 4 bases from V and 2 bases from J; bases unmatched to any gene: 7. The V gene's germline CDR1 is SGHNT and CDR2 YYREEE (reference sequence). This CDR3 has 16 amino acids. The CDR3 DNA is TGTGCCAGCAGCACACCAACTAGCGGGAGACAAGAGACCCAGTACTTC. Translated: CASSTPTSGRQETQYF.

The rearrangement uses TRBV13 and TRBJ1-2; 8 bases map to TRBD1. The CDR3 is 16 residues long. Trimming cost V 5 bases and J 4 bases; bases outside gene matches: 12. Germline values: CDR1 PRHDT, CDR2 FYEKMQ (reference sequence). The CDR3 nucleotides read TGTGCCAGCAGCGGGCCCGGGACAGGATTTAGCTATGGCTACACCTTC. Translated: CASSGPGTGFSYGYTF.

The J gene is TRBJ2-1, the V gene TRBV18; 9 bases agree with TRBD1. The CDR3 length is 15 residues. V lost 3 bases, J lost 7 bases, and 7 bases stayed unmatched. The V gene's germline CDR1 is KGHSH and CDR2 LQKENI. The CDR3 spells CASSPGTGSGNEQFF. In DNA, the CDR3 is TGTGCCAGCTCACCCGGGACAGGGTCGGGGAATGAGCAGTTCTTC.

The chain carries TRBV18 and TRBJ1-1; TRBD1 aligns across 8 bases. CDR3 length equals 13 residues. V lost 5 bases to trimming and J lost 4 bases; unmatched junction nucleotides: 3. Germline assignment: CDR1 KGHSH and CDR2 LQKENI. The CDR3 nucleotides read TGTGCCAGCTCATTTGACAGGGGCACTGAAGCTTTCTTT. As protein: CASSFDRGTEAFF. The full variable domain, with the rest looked up from reference TRBV18 and TRBJ1-1, is NAGVMQNPRHLVRRRGQEARLRCSPMKGHSHVYWYRQLPEEGLKFMVYLQKENIIDESGMPKERFSAEFPKEGPSILRIQQVVRGDSAAYFCASSFDRGTEAFFGQGTRLTVV.

V and J are TRBV6-1 and TRBJ2-7, with TRBD2 matching 8 bases. CDR3 length: 14 amino acids. The V gene end was trimmed by 7 bases and the J gene end by 0 bases; junction bases not matched to a gene: 5. Germline V lookup: CDR1 MNHNS, CDR2 SASEGT. This CDR3 reads CASKVAGNSYEQYF. DNA of the CDR3: TGTGCCAGCAAGGTAGCGGGAAACTCCTACGAGCAGTACTTC.

CDR3 DNA: TGTGCCAGCAGTTTAGAGGCAGGTCCCTACACCTTC. This sequence encodes CASSLEAGPYTF. The genes are TRBV28 and TRBJ1-2; D is unclear. Looked up from germline, CDR1 is MDHEN and CDR2 is SYDVKM. Trimming took off 2 bases at V and 10 bases at J, with 11 bases between the two ends. This CDR3 has 12 residues.